The next 13 T cell receptor beta chains were all read from a single sample in a study of cytomegalovirus exposure and HLA in healthy donors. Use of 60 Vbeta and 13 Jbeta primers characterized the PCR. Method: immunoSEQ multiplex PCR; TCRdb's copy keeps in-frame clones and lacks some. Among a few hundred thousand clones listed, 70% to 85% were seen once. The specimen was PBMCs. These receptors all stem from a girl aged 2-10 years in good health and CMV-seronegative.

This clone has only one observation. The V call is TRBV7-9, the J call TRBJ2-1; D unresolved. V was trimmed by 2 bases and J by 4 bases, leaving 24 bases between them. CDR1 and CDR2 (germline): SEHNR, FQNEAQ (reference sequence). This CDR3 region has 19 residues. The chain's CDR3 is CASSLKPRGRPLEYNEQFF. CDR3 bases: TGTGCCAGCAGCTTAAAGCCGAGAGGTAGACCCCTAGAATACAATGAGCAGTTCTTC.

The V and J genes are TRBV27 and TRBJ1-2, with a possible D match to TRBD1 (5 bases). Germline values: CDR1 MNHEY, CDR2 SMNVEV (reference sequence). Between the trimmed V and J ends, which lost 8 bases and 3 bases, there was a span of 16 bases. The CDR3 has 14 residues. CDR3: CASRGDGPDYGYTF. The CDR3 DNA sequence: TGTGCCAGCCGGGGGGACGGCCCAGACTATGGCTACACCTTC.

The CDR3 DNA reads as TGTGCAAGTCGCTTAGAGTTGGGGGGGCCCCCCTACGAGCAGTACTTC. Residues: CASRLELGGPPYEQYF. The rearrangement links TRBV12-2 to TRBJ2-7; TRBD2, the table's D call, was not compared with the DNA. TRBV12-2 counts as a pseudogene. The CDR3 runs 16 residues.

V gene TRBV2 combines with J gene TRBJ1-3; 7 bases match TRBD1. Germline assignment: CDR1 SNHLY and CDR2 FYNNEI. V shed 5 bases and J 2 bases; nucleotides not matched to a gene: 3. The CDR3 sequence is 14 residues long. The CDR3 DNA is TGTGCCAGCAGTCTCGACAGGGCTGGAAACACCATATATTTT. Its protein product is CASSLDRAGNTIYF.

The count of this clone is one. The V and J genes are TRBV6-5 and TRBJ2-1; 10 bases are shared with TRBD2. The CDR3 contains 16 residues. The ends lost 2 bases at V and 7 bases at J; junction bases unmatched: 8. From germline, CDR1 is MNHEY and CDR2 SVGAGI. CDR3 sequence: CASSYSTSGIANEQFF. For the CDR3, the DNA is TGTGCCAGCAGTTACAGCACTAGCGGGATTGCTAATGAGCAGTTCTTC.

The genes are TRBV7-2 and TRBJ1-2, with TRBD1 identical over 8 bases. V dropped 5 bases and J dropped 7; count of bases not matched to a gene: 9. The CDR3 has 14 residues. Germline-derived CDR1 and CDR2 are SGHTA and FQGNSA. CDR3 sequence: CASSASRTGIGYTF. The CDR3 nucleotides are TGTGCCAGCAGCGCCAGCAGGACAGGGATTGGCTACACCTTC.

This clone came up once. The chain has TRBV5-1 and TRBJ2-2; D ambiguous. The CDR3 has 11 residues. V was cut by 2 bases and J by 6 bases, with 2 bases left in between. Germline values: CDR1 SGHRS, CDR2 YFSETQ. Written as DNA, the CDR3 is TGCGCCAGCAGCTTCGCCGGGGAGCTGTTTTTT. It translates to CASSFAGELFF. The full variable domain, completed using reference TRBV5-1 and TRBJ2-2, is KAGVTQTPRYLIKTRGQQVTLSCSPISGHRSVSWYQQTPGQGLQFLFEYFSETQRNKGNFPGRFSGRQFSNSRSEMNVSTLELGDSALYLCASSFAGELFFGEGSRLTVL.

The chain joins TRBV4-1 to TRBJ2-5; D might be TRBD2 (6 bases). V was shortened by 0 bases and J by 1 base, with 15 bases between the two germline ends. There are 17 residues in the CDR3. Germline lookup yields CDR1 MGHRA and CDR2 YSYEKL. CDR3 sequence: CASSQEQLAPLQETQYF. The CDR3 DNA sequence: TGCGCCAGCAGCCAAGAACAGCTAGCGCCCCTCCAAGAGACCCAGTACTTC.

V gene TRBV27 combines with J gene TRBJ1-4; D is possibly TRBD1 (5 bases). CDR1 and CDR2 (germline): MNHEY, SMNVEV (reference sequence). V was clipped by 5 bases and J by 8 bases, with 15 bases between them. The CDR3 has 14 amino acids. The CDR3 loop is CASSESGGMEKLFF. The CDR3 nucleotides read TGTGCCAGCAGTGAATCGGGGGGAATGGAAAAACTGTTTTTT.

The rearrangement links TRBV7-3 to TRBJ1-1; 7 bases align to TRBD1. V gave up 2 bases and J gave up 7 bases; unmatched junction bases: 7. The CDR3 has 14 amino acids. Germline V gene lookup returns CDR1 SGHTA and CDR2 FQGTGA. The CDR3 reads CASSLSRGASEAFF. Written as DNA, the CDR3 is TGTGCCAGCAGCTTATCCAGGGGGGCAAGTGAAGCTTTCTTT.

In its sample, this clone was seen once. The rearrangement uses TRBV5-4 and TRBJ2-3; maybe TRBD1 (5 bases). V was trimmed by 2 bases and J by 3 bases, leaving 13 bases between them. The CDR3 covers 15 residues. Germline CDR1 SGHNT, CDR2 YYREEE (reference sequence). The CDR3 loop is CASSFQGGLTDTQYF. CDR3 nucleotide sequence: TGTGCCAGCAGCTTTCAGGGTGGTTTGACAGATACGCAGTATTTT.

This clone appeared a few times. The chain carries TRBV6-5 and TRBJ1-5; 10 bases agree with TRBD1. Germline CDR1 reads MNHEY; CDR2 reads SVGAGI. The CDR3 is made up of 14 amino acids. The V segment lost 6 bases and the J segment 1 base; nucleotides outside the gene matches: 0. CDR3 protein: CASRTGGSNQPQHF. As DNA, the CDR3 is TGTGCCAGCAGGACAGGGGGCAGCAATCAGCCCCAGCATTTT.

The J gene is TRBJ2-3, the V gene TRBV7-8; 8 bases match TRBD2. The ends lost 7 bases at V and 6 bases at J; junction bases unmatched: 9. The CDR3 totals 14 residues. The germline V gene encodes CDR1 SGHVS and CDR2 FQNEAQ. The CDR3 here is CASNGGGFVDTQYF. The CDR3 coding sequence is TGTGCCAGCAACGGGGGGGGTTTTGTGGATACGCAGTATTTT.